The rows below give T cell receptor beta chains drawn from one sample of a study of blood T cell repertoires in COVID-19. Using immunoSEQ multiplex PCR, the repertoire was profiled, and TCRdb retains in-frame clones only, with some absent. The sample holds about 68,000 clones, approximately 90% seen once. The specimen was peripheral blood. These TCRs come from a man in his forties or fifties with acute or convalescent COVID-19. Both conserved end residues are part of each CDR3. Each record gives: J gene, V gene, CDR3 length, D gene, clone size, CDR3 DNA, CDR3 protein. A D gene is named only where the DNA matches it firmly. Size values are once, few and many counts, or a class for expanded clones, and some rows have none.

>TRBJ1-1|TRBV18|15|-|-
TGTGCCAGCTCACCACTAGGGGAGGTGAACACTGAAGCTTTCTTT
CASSPLGEVNTEAFF
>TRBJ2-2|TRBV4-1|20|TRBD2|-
TGCGCCAGCAGCCAAGTGGGGTCTAGCGGGAGGGCCTTTTCATCCGGGGAGCTGTTTTTT
CASSQVGSSGRAFSSGELFF
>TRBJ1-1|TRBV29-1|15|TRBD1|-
TGCAGCGTAAAAACAGGGGGTGGATGGAACACTGAAGCTTTCTTT
CSVKTGGGWNTEAFF
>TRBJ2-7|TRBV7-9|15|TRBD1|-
TGTGCCAGCAGTTCCCCGACAGGGGTTATGGACGAGCAGTACTTC
CASSSPTGVMDEQYF
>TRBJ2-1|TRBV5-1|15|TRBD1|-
TGCGCCAGCAGCTTGGGACAGGGGGGTAACAATGAGCAGTTCTTC
CASSLGQGGNNEQFF
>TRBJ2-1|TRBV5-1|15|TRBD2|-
TGCGCCAGCAGCTCCCGACTAGCGGAATACAATGAGCAGTTCTTC
CASSSRLAEYNEQFF
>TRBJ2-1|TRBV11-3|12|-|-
TGTGCCAGCAGCCCCACTAACAATGAGCAGTTCTTC
CASSPTNNEQFF
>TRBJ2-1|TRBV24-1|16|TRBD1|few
TGTGCCACCAGTGACCTGGGACAGGGATCCTACAATGAGCAGTTCTTC
CATSDLGQGSYNEQFF
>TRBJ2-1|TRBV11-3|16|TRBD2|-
TGTGCCAGCACCCCCGGGCTAGCGGGGAGATACAATGAGCAGTTCTTC
CASTPGLAGRYNEQFF
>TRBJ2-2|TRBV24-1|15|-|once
TGTGCCACCAGTGACGATACTAGAGCGGCCGGGGAGCTGTTTTTT
CATSDDTRAAGELFF
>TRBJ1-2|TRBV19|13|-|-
TGTGCCAGTAGTACCGCCTTCTCGGATGGCTACACCTTC
CASSTAFSDGYTF
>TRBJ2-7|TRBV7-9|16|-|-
TGTGCCAGCAGCTTAGCTGGCTCCTCTGCCGTCTACGAGCAGTACTTC
CASSLAGSSAVYEQYF
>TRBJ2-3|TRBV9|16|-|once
TGTGCCAGCAGCGCACTTTTCGGTTTTCCGACAGATACGCAGTATTTT
CASSALFGFPTDTQYF
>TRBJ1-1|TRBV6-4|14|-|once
TGTGCCAGCAGTGTCTCGACAGAGAACACTGAAGCTTTCTTT
CASSVSTENTEAFF
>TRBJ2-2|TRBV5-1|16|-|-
TGCGCCAGCAGCCCGATAGCGGATCTGAACACCGGGGAGCTGTTTTTT
CASSPIADLNTGELFF
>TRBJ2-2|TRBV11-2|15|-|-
TGTGCCAGCAGCTTTCGGGTACTCGGGACCGGGGAGCTGTTTTTT
CASSFRVLGTGELFF
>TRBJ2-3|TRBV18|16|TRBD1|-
TGTGCCAGCTCACCTCGACAGGGAGCATACACAGATACGCAGTATTTT
CASSPRQGAYTDTQYF
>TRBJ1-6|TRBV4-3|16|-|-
TGCGCCAGCAGCCAAGTGGGCAACGATTATAATTCACCCCTCCACTTT
CASSQVGNDYNSPLHF
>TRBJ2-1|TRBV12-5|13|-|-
TGTGCTAGTGGTAATGAGGCCTACAATGAGCAGTTCTTC
CASGNEAYNEQFF
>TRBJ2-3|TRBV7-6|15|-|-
TGTGCCAGCAGCCTCACCCCGACTAGCACAGATACGCAGTATTTT
CASSLTPTSTDTQYF
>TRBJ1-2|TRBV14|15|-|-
TGTGCCAGCAGCCGCGAGGGTCGGGGGACCTATGGCTACACCTTC
CASSREGRGTYGYTF
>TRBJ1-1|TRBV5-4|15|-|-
TGTGCCACCACGGGACACCTTAGAGGGAACACTGAAGCTTTCTTT
CATTGHLRGNTEAFF
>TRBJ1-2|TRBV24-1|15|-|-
TGTGCCACCAGTGAGTCCGGGAGAGCGCCCGGCGGCTACACCTTC
CATSESGRAPGGYTF
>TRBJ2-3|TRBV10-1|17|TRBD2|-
TGCGCCAGCAGCGCCAGGACTAGCGGGAGGCCGACAGATACGCAGTATTTT
CASSARTSGRPTDTQYF
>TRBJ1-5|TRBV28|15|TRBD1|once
TGTGCCAGCAGTTCAGGACAGGGGGTCAATCAGCCCCAGCATTTT
CASSSGQGVNQPQHF
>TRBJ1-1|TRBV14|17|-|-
TGTGCCAGCAGCCAAGATATTAGGCGGGGAATGAACACTGAAGCTTTCTTT
CASSQDIRRGMNTEAFF
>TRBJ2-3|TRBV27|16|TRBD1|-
TGTGCCAGCAGTATACAGGGGGCCGACTCCACAGATACGCAGTATTTT
CASSIQGADSTDTQYF
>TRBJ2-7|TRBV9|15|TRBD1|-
TGTGCCAGCAGCCTAGGACAGGGCAACTCCTACGAGCAGTACTTC
CASSLGQGNSYEQYF
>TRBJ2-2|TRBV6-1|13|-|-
TGTGCCAGCAGTGAAACCGCGATAGGGGAGCTGTTTTTT
CASSETAIGELFF
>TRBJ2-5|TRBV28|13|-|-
TGTGCCAGCAGCTACAGGGACCGGGCGGCCCAGTACTTC
CASSYRDRAAQYF
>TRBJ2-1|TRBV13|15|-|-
TGTGCCAGCAGCTTAACCCTGAGCTCCTACAATGAGCAGTTCTTC
CASSLTLSSYNEQFF
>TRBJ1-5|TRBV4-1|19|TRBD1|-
TGCGCCAGCAGCCAAGTAGGGGGACAGGGGTATTATAGCAATCAGCCCCAGCATTTT
CASSQVGGQGYYSNQPQHF
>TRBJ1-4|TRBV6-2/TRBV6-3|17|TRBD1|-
TGTGCCAGCAGTTACATTACGTCGGGGACAGGGGATGAAAAACTGTTTTTT
CASSYITSGTGDEKLFF
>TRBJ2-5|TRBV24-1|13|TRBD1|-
TGTGCCACCGGACAGGGAAACCGAGAGACCCAGTACTTC
CATGQGNRETQYF
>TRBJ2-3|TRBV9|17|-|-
TGTGCCAGCAGCTCCATGACGACGGGGGGCCGATCCGATACGCAGTATTTT
CASSSMTTGGRSDTQYF
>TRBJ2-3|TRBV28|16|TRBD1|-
TGTGCCAGCAGTTCCGACAGGGCGACGAGCACAGATACGCAGTATTTT
CASSSDRATSTDTQYF
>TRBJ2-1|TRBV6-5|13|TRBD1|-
TGTGCCAGCAGGGACAGGCTTTACAATGAGCAGTTCTTC
CASRDRLYNEQFF
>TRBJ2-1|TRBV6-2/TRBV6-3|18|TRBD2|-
TGTGCCAGCAGTTACTCGACTAGCGGGAGGGCTTCCTACAATGAGCAGTTCTTC
CASSYSTSGRASYNEQFF
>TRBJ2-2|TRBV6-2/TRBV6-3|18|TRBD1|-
TGTGCCAGCAGTATAGACCGAGACAGGGGGGGCTGGACCGGGGAGCTGTTTTTT
CASSIDRDRGGWTGELFF